This T cell receptor (beta chain) was sequenced in a study of identical twins' blood T cells. Likely shared infections and vaccines: all three twin pairs were reared together. Each TCR cDNA library carried sample-specific barcodes on both ends. In the study's own analysis: Each library had roughly 2 to 4 million CDR3 reads and about 90,000 to nearly 500,000 clonotypes. TCRdb ran MiXCR on the 5' RACE reads and lists one entry per CDR3 protein. The authors' filters were not applied to this entry. The table lists 350,000 to 450,000 distinct CDR3 sequences, about 28% of them singletons. About this clonotype itself: As yet, its antigen is unknown.

The study's findings and limits: Each donor's most abundant TCRbeta clonotypes shared more CDR3 sequences with her twin than unrelated donors.

The germline V gene encodes CDR1 LNHDA and CDR2 SQIVND (reference sequence). The CDR3 has 15 amino acids. The V end was cut by 4 bases, the J end by 0 bases, with 10 bases between. The sequence derives from a woman between 18 and 55 years old in good health. Sample: PBMCs. This sequence joins TRBV19 and TRBJ2-1; tentatively, D is TRBD1 or TRBD2 (5 bases each). The CDR3 DNA is TGTGCCAGTAGTAACCGGGACGACTCCTACAATGAGCAGTTCTTC. Protein: CASSNRDDSYNEQFF.